This T cell receptor (delta chain) emerged from a study of γδ T cells in repeated Plasmodium falciparum infection (dated by TCRdb to the early 2020s). Some background on the complete study: The natural-infection arm enrolled Malian children exposed to intense seasonal malaria transmission and compared the Malian children with Australian children matched for age and gender. Roughly 5 malaria-naive U.S. adults underwent four controlled human malaria infections by bites from P. falciparum NF54-infected Anopheles stephensi mosquitoes over roughly 580 days. Samples were collected from controlled-infection subjects at baseline, immediately before selected infections, and 21 days after each infection. The gammadelta TCR repertoires from Mali were analysed in two ways: cross-sectionally during periods with no transmission, and longitudinally across episodes of acute febrile malaria. The study looked at how repeated Plasmodium falciparum infection shapes the human gammadelta T cell repertoire, using both natural infection in Mali and controlled human malaria infection. Points the paper makes about the study in general: A highly stable polyclonal repertoire over time and infection, with many inter-individual overlapping TCRgamma sequences, was shown by Vgamma9/Vdelta2+ TCR repertoires. Because the controlled-infection cohort was small, analysis of inter-individual variability in gammadelta T cell responses was limited. Repeated controlled infections appeared to drive waves of new clonotype selection in Vdelta2-negative, largely Vdelta1+, gammadelta TCR repertoires. Compared with Australian children, Malian children appeared to have Vdelta2-negative gammadelta TCR repertoires that were more clonally expanded, less diverse and less shared. Generalizability was limited because the Malian cohort was drawn from a small rural village of predominantly one ethnic group.

Library construction relied on multiplex PCR. Sequencing used an Illumina MiSeq. Every sorted gammadelta T cell sample had both its TCR gamma (TRG) and TCR delta (TRD) chains sequenced. In the paper's pipeline: The repertoire analyses drew on clonotype tree plots, the accumulated frequency of the top 20 clonotypes, and diversity index (DI) and D75 metrics. Clone calls in TCRdb were regenerated from the public reads with CATT, after which identical DNA sequences shared one row. TCRdb, not the original authors, processed these V and J calls. The sample table contains 75,000 to 100,000 delta-chain clones; only one count was recorded for approximately 1.4% of them. The ten largest clones add up to around 8.3% of the sample. The CDR3 contains 18 residues, cysteine and phenylalanine counted. The only DNA kept is the CDR3, 54 bases in frame from the first base. The germline V gene gives CDR1 as GEAIGNYY and CDR2 as EKD.

This clone was counted many times. Its binding antigen is unknown. The TCRdb protein, from a much larger clone, departs from this DNA's translation at residue 15, likely by read error; the protein shown derives from the DNA. For bulk TCR repertoire analysis, Vgamma9/Vdelta2+ and Vdelta2-negative gammadelta T cell populations were flow-sorted out of peripheral blood mononuclear cells. This chain joins TRDV2 to TRDJ3, and TRDD3 aligns with 12 junction nucleotides. The J gene, missing from TCRdb, was assigned here through DNA to germline matching. The sequence derives from a pool of human donors (malaria-infected and uninfected, not separated). Sequencing used gamma-delta T cells from blood. The CDR3 protein sequence reads: CACDTVLGDTWDTRRMFF. The nucleotide sequence reads TGTGCCTGTGACACCGTACTGGGGGATACCTGGGACACCCGACGGATGTTTTTC.